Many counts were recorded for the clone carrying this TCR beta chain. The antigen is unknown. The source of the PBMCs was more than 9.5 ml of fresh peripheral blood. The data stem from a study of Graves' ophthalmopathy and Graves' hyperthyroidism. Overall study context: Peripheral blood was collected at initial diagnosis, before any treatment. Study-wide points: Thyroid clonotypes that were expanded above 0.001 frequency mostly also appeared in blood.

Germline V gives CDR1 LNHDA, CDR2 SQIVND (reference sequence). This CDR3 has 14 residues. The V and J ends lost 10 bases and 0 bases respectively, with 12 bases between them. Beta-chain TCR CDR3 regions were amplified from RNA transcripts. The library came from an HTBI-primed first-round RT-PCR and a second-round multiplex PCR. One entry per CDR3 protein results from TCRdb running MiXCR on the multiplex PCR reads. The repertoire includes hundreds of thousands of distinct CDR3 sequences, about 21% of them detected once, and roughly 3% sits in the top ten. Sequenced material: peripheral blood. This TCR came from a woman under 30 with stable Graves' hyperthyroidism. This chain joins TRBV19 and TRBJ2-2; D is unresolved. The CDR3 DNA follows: TGTGCCACCCGGGTACTCGCGAACACCGGGGAGCTGTTTTTT. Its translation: CATRVLANTGELFF.